Listed below are T cell receptor beta chains from one sample, sequenced in a study of T cells in Graves' hyperthyroidism and ophthalmopathy. Each CDR3 protein is one row after TCRdb ran MiXCR on the multiplex PCR reads. Among some 500,000 distinct CDR3 sequences listed, roughly 24% were seen once. Sample: blood. Receptors originate from a woman in her twenties or thirties with Graves' ophthalmopathy. CDR3s include the opening cysteine and the closing phenylalanine or tryptophan. Each record gives: V gene, D gene, J gene, clone size, CDR3 protein, CDR3 DNA. The D gene is left open where the match is weak. Size is stated for part of the rows, as once, few or many counts, or as a class when the clone is expanded.

TRBV6-2/TRBV6-3	.	TRBJ1-2	many	CASALGDRDLGGYTF	TGTGCCAGCGCCCTCGGGGACCGGGACCTGGGTGGCTACACCTTC
TRBV19	.	TRBJ2-2	many	CASSMGPGELFF	TGTGCCAGTAGTATGGGGCCCGGGGAGCTGTTTTTT
TRBV11-2	.	TRBJ2-7	.	CASSLDNPGLYEQYF	TGTGCCAGCAGCTTAGATAACCCGGGACTTTACGAGCAGTACTTC
TRBV12-3/TRBV12-4	TRBD1	TRBJ2-3	.	CASSDGQVPDTQYF	TGTGCCAGCAGCGACGGACAGGTCCCAGATACGCAGTATTTT
TRBV12-3/TRBV12-4	.	TRBJ2-3	many	CASSLVGTDTQYF	TGTGCCAGCAGTTTAGTCGGCACAGATACGCAGTATTTT
TRBV20-1	.	TRBJ1-1	many	CSAWDPNSEAFF	TGCAGTGCTTGGGACCCAAATTCTGAAGCTTTCTTT
TRBV10-3	.	TRBJ1-1	few	CAITRGMNTEAFF	TGTGCCATCACCCGGGGGATGAACACTGAAGCTTTCTTT
TRBV27	TRBD1	TRBJ1-2	many	CASRDRTGEGYTF	TGTGCCAGCAGGGATCGGACAGGGGAGGGCTACACCTTC
TRBV10-1	TRBD2	TRBJ2-5	many	CASSEGSSGGQETQYF	TGCGCCAGCAGTGAGGGGTCTAGCGGGGGACAAGAGACCCAGTACTTC
TRBV6-5	TRBD1	TRBJ2-5	.	CASSYSSNRDRGKTQYF	TGTGCCAGCAGTTACTCGAGTAACCGGGACAGGGGAAAGACCCAGTACTTC
TRBV11-2	.	TRBJ2-7	many	CASSWRTGSYEQYF	TGTGCCAGCAGCTGGAGAACAGGGAGTTACGAGCAGTACTTC
TRBV11-2	.	TRBJ1-5	many	CASSRTQGNNQPQHF	TGTGCCAGCAGCCGAACTCAGGGTAACAATCAGCCCCAGCATTTT
TRBV25-1	.	TRBJ1-1	many	CASSGYGRTFF	TGTGCCAGCAGTGGATACGGCAGGACTTTCTTT
TRBV29-1	.	TRBJ1-3	many	CSALRDNNGDTIYF	TGCAGCGCGCTCCGGGACAACAATGGGGACACCATATATTTT
TRBV3-1	.	TRBJ2-1	few	CASSQGVLAGESEQFF	TGTGCCAGCAGCCAAGGAGTGTTGGCAGGGGAAAGTGAGCAGTTCTTC
TRBV6-5	.	TRBJ1-1	.	CASSYSVVNTEAFF	TGTGCCAGCAGTTACTCGGTTGTGAACACTGAAGCTTTCTTT
TRBV6-5	.	TRBJ2-2	many	CASRRDANTGELFF	TGTGCCAGCAGGCGAGATGCGAACACCGGGGAGCTGTTTTTT
TRBV4-1	TRBD1	TRBJ1-2	many	CASSLADRGGYGYTF	TGCGCCAGCAGCCTTGCAGACAGGGGAGGCTATGGCTACACCTTC
TRBV7-9	TRBD1	TRBJ2-7	many	CASSLMGQGGDEQYF	TGTGCCAGCAGCTTAATGGGACAGGGCGGGGACGAGCAGTACTTC
TRBV11-1	.	TRBJ1-1	.	CASSLPLYSKNTEAFF	TGTGCCAGCAGCTTACCTCTTTACTCGAAGAACACTGAAGCTTTCTTT
TRBV12-3/TRBV12-4	TRBD1	TRBJ1-2	many	CASSSPSDRADGYTF	TGTGCCAGCAGTTCCCCCTCGGACAGGGCCGATGGCTACACCTTC
TRBV6-1	.	TRBJ2-7	many	CASFSAGSSYEQYF	TGTGCCAGCTTTTCGGCAGGAAGCTCCTACGAGCAGTACTTC
TRBV27	.	TRBJ1-4	.	CASSTKAEKLFF	TGTGCCAGCAGTACGAAGGCGGAAAAACTGTTTTTT
TRBV11-2	.	TRBJ1-3	.	CASSPGRNSGNTIYF	TGTGCCAGCAGCCCGGGACGGAACTCTGGAAACACCATATATTTT
TRBV29-1	.	TRBJ1-2	many	CSVEPTRLRGYTF	TGCAGCGTTGAACCTACTCGGCTACGGGGCTACACCTTC
TRBV2	.	TRBJ2-5	.	CASSEAYQETQYF	TGTGCCAGCAGTGAAGCTTACCAAGAGACCCAGTACTTC
TRBV27	.	TRBJ2-7	few	CASSPGNGYEQYF	TGTGCCAGCAGTCCCGGCAATGGATACGAGCAGTACTTC
TRBV29-1	.	TRBJ2-6	few	CSVEFPFVSGANVLTF	TGCAGCGTTGAATTTCCATTTGTCTCTGGGGCCAACGTCCTGACTTTC
TRBV13	.	TRBJ2-7	many	CASSLGRQAYEQYF	TGTGCCAGCAGCTTAGGTAGGCAGGCTTACGAGCAGTACTTC
TRBV6-2/TRBV6-3	.	TRBJ2-7	.	CASIQNYEQYF	TGTGCCAGCATACAGAACTACGAGCAGTACTTC
TRBV4-2	.	TRBJ1-1	few	CASSPAGSQELHTEAFF	TGTGCCAGCAGCCCCGCAGGTTCTCAGGAACTACACACTGAAGCTTTCTTT
TRBV28	.	TRBJ2-7	.	CASSAIDNYEQYF	TGTGCCAGCAGCGCCATCGATAACTACGAGCAGTACTTC
TRBV6-2/TRBV6-3	.	TRBJ1-5	medium-sized	CASSSIGDNPNQPQHF	TGTGCCAGCAGTTCCATCGGGGACAACCCAAATCAGCCCCAGCATTTT
TRBV28	.	TRBJ2-7	many	CASGGATAYEQYF	TGTGCCAGCGGGGGGGCAACGGCCTACGAGCAGTACTTC
TRBV5-5	.	TRBJ2-7	.	CASSPRKAYEQYF	TGTGCCAGCAGCCCCCGGAAAGCCTACGAGCAGTACTTC
TRBV20-1	TRBD1	TRBJ1-1	.	CSARDPTGVNTEAFF	TGCAGTGCTAGAGATCCGACAGGGGTGAACACTGAAGCTTTCTTT
TRBV10-2	.	TRBJ2-7	.	CASSESNYEQYF	TGCGCCAGCAGTGAGTCCAACTACGAGCAGTACTTC
TRBV28	TRBD1	TRBJ1-2	.	CASRPSDRSRNGYTF	TGTGCCAGCAGACCCTCGGACAGGTCTAGGAATGGCTACACCTTC
TRBV7-9	TRBD2	TRBJ2-7	few	CASSLAAGVYEQYF	TGTGCCAGCAGCTTAGCGGCGGGAGTCTACGAGCAGTACTTC
TRBV20-1	TRBD2	TRBJ2-7	many	CSADGIAGPYNEQYF	TGCAGTGCTGATGGAATAGCGGGGCCCTACAACGAGCAGTACTTC
TRBV7-9	.	TRBJ2-5	.	CASSLTPTGSETQYF	TGTGCCAGCAGCTTAACCCCAACAGGTTCCGAGACCCAGTACTTC
TRBV6-1	TRBD2	TRBJ2-2	many	CASSEARLADNTGELFF	TGTGCCAGCAGTGAAGCTCGACTAGCGGACAACACCGGGGAGCTGTTTTTT
TRBV30	.	TRBJ1-5	many	CAWSGDRNQPQHF	TGTGCCTGGAGTGGAGATCGCAATCAGCCCCAGCATTTT
TRBV27	.	TRBJ1-1	many	CASSLYSDNTEAFF	TGTGCCAGCAGTTTATATTCTGACAACACTGAAGCTTTCTTT
TRBV20-1	TRBD1	TRBJ2-5	many	CSARDRTGFQETQYF	TGCAGTGCTAGAGATCGGACAGGGTTCCAAGAGACCCAGTACTTC
TRBV14	.	TRBJ1-6	.	CASSLGINNSPLHF	TGTGCCAGCAGCCTCGGAATCAATAATTCACCCCTCCACTTT
TRBV30	.	TRBJ1-1	.	CARTIMNTEAFF	TGTGCCCGGACTATAATGAACACCGAAGCTTTCTTT
TRBV5-1	.	TRBJ2-1	.	CASSLVAVLYNEQFF	TGCGCCAGCAGCTTGGTAGCAGTCCTGTACAATGAGCAGTTCTTC
TRBV7-8	TRBD1	TRBJ1-6	.	CASSFRGRNNSPLHF	TGTGCCAGCAGCTTCAGGGGGCGGAATAATTCACCCCTCCACTTT
TRBV20-1	TRBD1	TRBJ2-5	.	CSARDWDRGGETQYF	TGCAGTGCTAGAGACTGGGACAGGGGAGGGGAGACCCAGTACTTC
TRBV15	.	TRBJ2-7	.	CATSRARELSSYEQYF	TGTGCCACCAGCAGAGCGCGGGAACTATCTTCCTACGAGCAGTACTTC
TRBV6-4	.	TRBJ1-1	.	CASSKEAMNTEAFF	TGTGCCAGCTCCAAGGAGGCCATGAACACTGAAGCTTTCTTT
TRBV4-1	.	TRBJ1-5	many	CASSQDNNQPQHF	TGCGCCAGCAGCCAAGACAACAATCAGCCCCAGCATTTT